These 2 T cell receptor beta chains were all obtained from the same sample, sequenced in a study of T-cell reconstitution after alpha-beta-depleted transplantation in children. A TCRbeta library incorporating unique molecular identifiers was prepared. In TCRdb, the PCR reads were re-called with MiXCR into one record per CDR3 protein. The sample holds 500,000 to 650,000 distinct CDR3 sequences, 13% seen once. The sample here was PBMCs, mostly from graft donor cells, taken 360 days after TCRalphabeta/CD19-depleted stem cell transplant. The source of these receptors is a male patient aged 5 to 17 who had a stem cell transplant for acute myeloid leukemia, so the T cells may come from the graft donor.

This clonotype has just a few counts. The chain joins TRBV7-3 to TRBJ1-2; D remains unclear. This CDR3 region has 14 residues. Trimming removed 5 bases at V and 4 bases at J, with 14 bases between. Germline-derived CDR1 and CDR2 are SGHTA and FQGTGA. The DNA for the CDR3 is TGTGCCAGCAGCCGGGATCCTGTCGGCTATGGCTACACCTTC. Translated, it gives CASSRDPVGYGYTF.

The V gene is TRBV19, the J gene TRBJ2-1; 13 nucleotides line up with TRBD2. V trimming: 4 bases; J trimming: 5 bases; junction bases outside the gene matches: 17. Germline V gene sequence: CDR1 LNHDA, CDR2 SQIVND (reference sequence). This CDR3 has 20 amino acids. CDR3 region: CASSTPKLAGGPNSDNEQFF. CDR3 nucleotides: TGTGCCAGTAGTACCCCCAAACTAGCGGGAGGGCCGAATTCGGACAATGAGCAGTTCTTC. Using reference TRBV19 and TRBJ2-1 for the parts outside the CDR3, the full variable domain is DGGITQSPKYLFRKEGQNVTLSCEQNLNHDAMYWYRQDPGQGLRLIYYSQIVNDFQKGDIAEGYSVSREKKESFPLTVTSAQKNPTAFYLCASSTPKLAGGPNSDNEQFFGPGTRLTVL.